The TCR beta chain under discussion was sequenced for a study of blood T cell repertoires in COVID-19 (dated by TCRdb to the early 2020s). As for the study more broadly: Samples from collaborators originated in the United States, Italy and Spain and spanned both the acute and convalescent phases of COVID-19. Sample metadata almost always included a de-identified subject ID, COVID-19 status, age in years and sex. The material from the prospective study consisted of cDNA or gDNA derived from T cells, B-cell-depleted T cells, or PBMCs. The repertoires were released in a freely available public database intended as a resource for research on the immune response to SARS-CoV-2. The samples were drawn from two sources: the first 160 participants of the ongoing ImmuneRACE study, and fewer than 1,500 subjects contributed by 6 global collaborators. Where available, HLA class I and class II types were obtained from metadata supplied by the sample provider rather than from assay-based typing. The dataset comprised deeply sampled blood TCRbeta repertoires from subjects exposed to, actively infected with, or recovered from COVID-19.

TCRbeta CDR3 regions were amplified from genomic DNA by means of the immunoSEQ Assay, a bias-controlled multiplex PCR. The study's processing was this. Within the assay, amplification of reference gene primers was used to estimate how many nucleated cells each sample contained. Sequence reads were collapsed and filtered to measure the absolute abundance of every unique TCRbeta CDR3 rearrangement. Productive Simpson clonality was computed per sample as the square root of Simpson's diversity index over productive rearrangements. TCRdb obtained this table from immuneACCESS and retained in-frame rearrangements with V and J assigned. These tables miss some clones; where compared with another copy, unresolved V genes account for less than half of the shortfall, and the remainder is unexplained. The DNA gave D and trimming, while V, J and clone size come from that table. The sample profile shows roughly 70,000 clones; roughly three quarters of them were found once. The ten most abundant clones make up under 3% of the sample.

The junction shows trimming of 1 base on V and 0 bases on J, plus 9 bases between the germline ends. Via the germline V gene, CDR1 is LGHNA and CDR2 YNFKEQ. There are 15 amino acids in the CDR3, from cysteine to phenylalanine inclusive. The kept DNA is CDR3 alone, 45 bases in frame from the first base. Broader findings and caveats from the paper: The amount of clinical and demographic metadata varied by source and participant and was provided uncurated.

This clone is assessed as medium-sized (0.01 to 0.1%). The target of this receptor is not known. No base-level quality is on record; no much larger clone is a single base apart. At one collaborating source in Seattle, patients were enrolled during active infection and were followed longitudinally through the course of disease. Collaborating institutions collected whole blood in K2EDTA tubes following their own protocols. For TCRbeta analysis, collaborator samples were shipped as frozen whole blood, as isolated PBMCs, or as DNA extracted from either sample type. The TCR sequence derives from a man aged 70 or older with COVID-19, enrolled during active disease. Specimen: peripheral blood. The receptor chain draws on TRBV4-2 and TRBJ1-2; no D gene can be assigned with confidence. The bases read TGTGCCAGCAGCCAAGTAGATACCGCTAACTATGGCTACACCTTC. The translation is CASSQVDTANYGYTF.